This T cell receptor beta chain was profiled in a study of cytomegalovirus exposure and HLA in healthy donors. Remarks on this clone: Its antigen remains unidentified.

PCR was performed using 60 Vbeta and 13 Jbeta primers. Sequenced by immunoSEQ multiplex PCR; TCRdb stores in-frame clones only, minus some. This sample has some 140,000 clones, with under 85% found just once. Though nominally healthy at sampling, donors likely had unrecorded immune exposures. General study points: The classifier, whose performance was assessed in both the original and validation cohorts, reportedly diagnosed cytomegalovirus status with high specificity and sensitivity. Prediction of most subjects' HLA-A and HLA-B alleles by TCR beta sequences was reportedly accurate.

The source is a man aged 18 to 35 in good health and CMV-seronegative. Material: PBMCs.

CDR3: CASSRRDYLVQQFF. CDR3 bases: TGCGCCAGCAGCCGCCGGGACTATCTTGTCCAGCAGTTCTTC. The chain recombines TRBV5-1 with TRBJ2-1, with 7 positions matching TRBD2. The CDR3 length is 14 residues. After removal of 4 bases from V and 11 bases from J, the junction contained 12 bases not matched to a gene. Per the germline V gene, CDR1 is SGHRS and CDR2 is YFSETQ. Drawing the rest from reference TRBV5-1 and TRBJ2-1, the complete variable domain is KAGVTQTPRYLIKTRGQQVTLSCSPISGHRSVSWYQQTPGQGLQFLFEYFSETQRNKGNFPGRFSGRQFSNSRSEMNVSTLELGDSALYLCASSRRDYLVQQFFGPGTRLTVL.